The rows below give T cell receptor beta chains drawn from one sample of a study of blood T cell repertoires in COVID-19. The data were produced by immunoSEQ multiplex PCR, yet TCRdb's version contains in-frame clones alone and is incomplete. Among around 300,000 clones, 75% to 90% were seen once, and the ten largest hold about 2.2%. Sequenced sample: PBMCs or T cells enriched from blood (not recorded which). These receptors came from a woman under 30 who had recovered from COVID-19. Both conserved end residues are part of each CDR3. Each record gives: CDR3 DNA, CDR3 protein, clone size, D gene, CDR3 length, V gene, J gene. The D gene is left open where the match is weak. Rows give clone size only sometimes, using once, few, many, or a class for an expanded clone.

TGTGCCAGCAGCCCTCCGGTTGGGAGTAACTATGGCTACACCTTC	CASSPPVGSNYGYTF	.	.	15	TRBV5-6	TRBJ1-2
TGTGCCAGTAGTAACAGCTACGAGCAGTACTTC	CASSNSYEQYF	.	.	11	TRBV19	TRBJ2-7
TGCGCCAGCAGCGTAAACAGGGGTTATAATTCACCCCTCCACTTT	CASSVNRGYNSPLHF	.	TRBD1	15	TRBV5-1	TRBJ1-6
TGCACCTTCGGACAGCCACAAGGAGAGACCCAGTACTTC	CTFGQPQGETQYF	.	.	13	TRBV29-1	TRBJ2-5
TGTGCCAGCAGCGTAGCGGGGAACTCCTACAATGAGCAGTTCTTC	CASSVAGNSYNEQFF	.	.	15	TRBV9	TRBJ2-1
TGTGCCAGCAGCGTAGGAAGGGGTACTGAAGCTTTCTTT	CASSVGRGTEAFF	.	.	13	TRBV9	TRBJ1-1
TGTGCCAGCAGCCAAGACAGGGTCAGGGGGAACACTGAAGCTTTCTTT	CASSQDRVRGNTEAFF	.	.	16	TRBV4-2	TRBJ1-1
TGCGCCAGCAGCACTGGACAGGCCGACTCCTATAATTCACCCCTCCACTTT	CASSTGQADSYNSPLHF	.	TRBD1	17	TRBV5-1	TRBJ1-6
TGTGCCAGCAGCTTAGAAGTATGGGGGCCAACCTCGGGGGAGCAGTACTTC	CASSLEVWGPTSGEQYF	.	.	17	TRBV7-6	TRBJ2-7
TGTGCCAGCAGCCCCGCTAGTAGCCGGGACAGGCTACTTCACTATGGCTACACCTTC	CASSPASSRDRLLHYGYTF	.	TRBD1	19	TRBV5-6	TRBJ1-2
TGCGCCAGCAGCTTGGGTGGGGCGGGGAAGACCCAGTACTTC	CASSLGGAGKTQYF	.	.	14	TRBV5-1	TRBJ2-5
TGTGCCAGCAGCGTGTTGTCGCGGGGGAACACCGGGGAGCTGTTTTTT	CASSVLSRGNTGELFF	.	.	16	TRBV9	TRBJ2-2
TGTGCCAGCAGAAAGTTTGGGGGGGAAAAGTTCTTC	CASRKFGGEKFF	once	TRBD2	12	TRBV12-3/TRBV12-4	TRBJ2-1
TGTGCCAGCAGCTCCCGGACGGGGGAAGCCATTCAGTACTTC	CASSSRTGEAIQYF	.	.	14	TRBV2	TRBJ2-4
TGTGCCAGCAGGCTAGCGGGGGGGGCAGATACGCAGTATTTT	CASRLAGGADTQYF	.	TRBD2	14	TRBV6-5	TRBJ2-3
TGTGCCAGCAGCCCCATTCAGGGGGGAGCATATAATTCACCCCTCCACTTT	CASSPIQGGAYNSPLHF	.	TRBD1	17	TRBV3-1/TRBV3-2	TRBJ1-6
TGTGCCAGCAGTTTAACACAGGGGGCAGGGGAGCAGTTCTTC	CASSLTQGAGEQFF	.	TRBD1	14	TRBV27	TRBJ2-1
TGCGCCAGCAGCTTGGAGGGGGTTTTGCCCCAGCATTTT	CASSLEGVLPQHF	.	.	13	TRBV5-1	TRBJ1-5
TGTGCCAGCACCACAAGGACAGCTGTTTATATTCACTATGGCTACACCTTC	CASTTRTAVYIHYGYTF	.	.	17	TRBV5-6	TRBJ1-2
TGTGCCAGCAGCTTATTCCAGGGGAAAGAGACCCAGTACTTC	CASSLFQGKETQYF	.	.	14	TRBV7-9	TRBJ2-5
TGTGCCAGCAGCCGGCAGGGTTTAACCGGGGAGCTGTTTTTT	CASSRQGLTGELFF	once	.	14	TRBV2	TRBJ2-2
TGCAGCGTTGGGCGACGGGGGTCGAACACTGAAGCTTTCTTT	CSVGRRGSNTEAFF	.	.	14	TRBV29-1	TRBJ1-1
TGTGCCAGCCGACAGGGGGCGAGTTATGGCTACACCTTC	CASRQGASYGYTF	.	TRBD1	13	TRBV6-5	TRBJ1-2
TGTGCCAGCAGCCCTCAGGACGAGCAGTACTTC	CASSPQDEQYF	.	.	11	TRBV7-8	TRBJ2-7
TGTGCCAGCAGTTACTCAGGGGCCGGTGATGAAAAACTGTTTTTT	CASSYSGAGDEKLFF	.	.	15	TRBV6-5	TRBJ1-4
TGTGCCAGCAGCCCTTATACCGGGGGCGAGCAGTACTTC	CASSPYTGGEQYF	.	.	13	TRBV3-1/TRBV3-2	TRBJ2-7
TGTGCCAGCAGCTTAGGGCAGTCCTATAATTCACCCCTCCACTTT	CASSLGQSYNSPLHF	.	.	15	TRBV7-2	TRBJ1-6
TGTGCCAGCAGTTTTTTTGAGGGTAATTCACCCCTCCACTTT	CASSFFEGNSPLHF	.	.	14	TRBV28	TRBJ1-6
TGTGCCAGCATTATTCGGGGGGGGGTGCTGAAAGAAGCTTTCTTT	CASIIRGGVLKEAFF	.	.	15	TRBV28	TRBJ1-1
TGTGCCAGTAGTATCGGCCTAGCGGGGGGCCTAACATACAATGAGCAGTTCTTC	CASSIGLAGGLTYNEQFF	.	TRBD2	18	TRBV19	TRBJ2-1
TGTGCCAGCAGCCCTGGACAGGCCTTCTATGGCTACACCTTC	CASSPGQAFYGYTF	.	TRBD1	14	TRBV5-4	TRBJ1-2
TGTGCCAGCAGCCCCCACAGCGGCTCTGGGGCCAACGTCCTGACTTTC	CASSPHSGSGANVLTF	few	.	16	TRBV11-2	TRBJ2-6
TGCGCCAGCAGCTCACAGGGGCTGAACACTGAAGCTTTCTTT	CASSSQGLNTEAFF	.	TRBD1	14	TRBV5-1	TRBJ1-1
TGTGCCAGCTTACTCCGGGACACAAATCCCCACCTTTATGGCTACACCTTC	CASLLRDTNPHLYGYTF	once	.	17	TRBV2	TRBJ1-2
TGTGCCAGCAGCGTAGAGGGGGTCGGTGAAGCTTTCTTT	CASSVEGVGEAFF	once	.	13	TRBV9	TRBJ1-1
TGTGCCATCAGTGGTGACAGGGGTAATGAAAAACTGTTTTTT	CAISGDRGNEKLFF	.	TRBD1	14	TRBV10-3	TRBJ1-4
TGTGCCAGCAGCTCACTTACAGAGAACACTGAAGCTTTCTTT	CASSSLTENTEAFF	.	.	14	TRBV5-5	TRBJ1-1
TGCAGCGTTGAAGATCGTCCGGTAGCGGGGGCCTACGAGCAGTACTTC	CSVEDRPVAGAYEQYF	once	TRBD2	16	TRBV29-1	TRBJ2-7
TGTGCCAGCAGCGCGTCTAGTACCTATAATTCACCCCTCCACTTT	CASSASSTYNSPLHF	.	.	15	TRBV7-9	TRBJ1-6
TGTGCCAGCAGTTTAGAAGCGGAGACCCAGTACTTC	CASSLEAETQYF	once	.	12	TRBV12-3/TRBV12-4	TRBJ2-5